This TCR beta chain came from a study of cytomegalovirus exposure and HLA in healthy donors. There were likely unrecorded immune exposures, though donors were nominally healthy when sampled. Trimming removed 3 bases at V and 2 bases at J, with 15 bases between. Germline CDR1 and CDR2: SGHRS and YFSETQ. The CDR3 length is 15 residues. The PCR had 60 Vbeta and 13 Jbeta primers. The assay was immunoSEQ multiplex PCR, and TCRdb's table has in-frame clones only and misses some. The table lists roughly 240,000 clones, around 84% of them singletons. Comment on this clone: What it binds is not known.

Overall study results and limits: The authors enumerated under 200 TCR beta chains as linked to cytomegalovirus. As was reported, the HLA-A and HLA-B alleles of most subjects were accurately predicted from TCR beta sequences. Later analysis showed most CMV-associated TCR beta chains appearing HLA-restricted.

V usage is TRBV5-1 and J usage is TRBJ2-7; D is possibly TRBD2 (7 bases). The clonotype comes from a girl aged 2 to 10 in good health and CMV-seronegative. Sample: PBMCs. CDR3 protein: CASSSPGGAPYEQYF. CDR3 DNA: TGCGCCAGCAGCTCCCCGGGGGGCGCTCCCTACGAGCAGTACTTC.